This TCR beta chain was sequenced during a study of blood T cell repertoires in COVID-19. Study-wide context: Sample material is recorded as cDNA or gDNA derived from T cells, B-cell-depleted T cells, or PBMCs.

Study processing details: From reference gene primer amplification, estimates of nucleated cell counts were derived. TCRdb keeps only in-frame clones here, not all; method: immunoSEQ multiplex PCR. V, J and clone size are those of that table, while D and trimming were read from the DNA. Among tens of thousands of clones listed, roughly 83% were seen once. The TCR sequence derives from a human donor in a cohort sampled during active COVID-19. Sequenced sample: peripheral blood.

In DNA form, the CDR3 reads TGTGCCAGCAGCTCCCGATCTAGCGGGGAACGCTACGAGCAGTACTTC. The encoded protein is CASSSRSSGERYEQYF. V gene TRBV13 combines with J gene TRBJ2-7, with TRBD2 matching over 9 bases. The V segment lost 4 bases and the J segment 3 bases; nucleotides outside the gene matches: 10. This CDR3 contains 16 residues. Germline assignment: CDR1 PRHDT and CDR2 FYEKMQ (reference sequence).